This TCR beta chain was captured in a study of human T cells and chemical hapten exposure. Study-level information: Reading of the patch tests, which applied 0.01% DPC to the upper back, occurred at 6 days.

MiXCR, applied by TCRdb to the RACE reads, yields one record per CDR3 protein. The sample lists around 150,000 distinct CDR3 sequences, approximately 15% seen once, with 1.5% to 2% in the top ten. Documented time point: patch test 1, 2 weeks after DPC sensitization. Noted treatment: therapeutic diphenylcyclopropenone sensitization with weekly scalp DPC. Many counts were recorded for this clonotype. This CDR3 is 13 amino acids long. Looked up from germline, CDR1 is SGHTA and CDR2 is FQGTGA. The ends lost 8 bases at V and 5 bases at J; junction bases unmatched: 7. Material: whole blood, obtained in connection with sensitization to the hapten diphenylcyclopropenone (DPC). This clonotype was sampled from a woman in her 30s with alopecia areata. Some clones in this sample may be carry-over from other donors' samples. The gene calls are TRBV7-3 and TRBJ2-5; 8 bases line up with TRBD2. This chain's CDR3 is CASLERERETQYF. CDR3 DNA sequence: TGTGCCAGCTTAGAGCGGGAGAGGGAGACCCAGTACTTC.